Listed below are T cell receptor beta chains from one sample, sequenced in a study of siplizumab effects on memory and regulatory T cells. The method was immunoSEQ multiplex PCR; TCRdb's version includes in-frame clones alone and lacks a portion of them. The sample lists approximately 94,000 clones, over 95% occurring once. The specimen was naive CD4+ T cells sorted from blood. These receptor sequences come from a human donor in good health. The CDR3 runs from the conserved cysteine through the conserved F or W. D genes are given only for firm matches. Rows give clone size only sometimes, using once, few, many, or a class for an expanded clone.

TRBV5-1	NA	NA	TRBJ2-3	TGCGCCAGCACGTCCAGCACAGATACGCAGTATTTT	CASTSSTDTQYF
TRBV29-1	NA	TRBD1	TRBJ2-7	TGCAGCATAGGGACAGGCGGCTTGTACGAGCAGTACTTC	CSIGTGGLYEQYF
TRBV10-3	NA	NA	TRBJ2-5	TGTGCCATCAATCAGGGCCTCCAAGAGACCCAGTACTTC	CAINQGLQETQYF
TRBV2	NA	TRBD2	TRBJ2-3	TGTGCCAGCAGGGGATCTAGCGGGGGAGGAGATACGCAGTATTTT	CASRGSSGGGDTQYF
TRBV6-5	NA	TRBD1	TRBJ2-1	TGTGCCAGCAGGGGACAGGGGTACAATGAGCAGTTCTTC	CASRGQGYNEQFF
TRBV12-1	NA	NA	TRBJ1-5	TGTGCCAGCAGCTTTGATTTCGGACAGGGTAAAGGGTGTAATCAGCCCCAGCATTTT	CASSFDFGQGKGCNQPQHF
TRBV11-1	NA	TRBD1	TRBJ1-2	TGTGCCAGCCGAGCGGGACAGAACTATGGCTACACCTTC	CASRAGQNYGYTF
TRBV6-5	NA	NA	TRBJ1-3	TGTGCCAGCAGTTACGGGAGAAGCTCTGGAAACACCATATATTTT	CASSYGRSSGNTIYF
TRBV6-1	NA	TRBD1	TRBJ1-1	TGTGCCGTACGACAGGGACAGGTGAACACTGAAGCTTTCTTT	CAVRQGQVNTEAFF
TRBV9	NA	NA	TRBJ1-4	TGTGCCAGCAGCGTATGGGGACAAAGCAATGAAAAACTGTTTTTT	CASSVWGQSNEKLFF
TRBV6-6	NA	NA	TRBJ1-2	TGTGCCAGCAGGGCCACGAGTTACTATGGCTACACCTTC	CASRATSYYGYTF
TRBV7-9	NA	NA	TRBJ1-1	TGTGCCAGCAGCTTCTTGACAGTTGGTGAAGCTTTCTTT	CASSFLTVGEAFF
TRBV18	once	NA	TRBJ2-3	TGTGCCAGCTCACCCAGCGCGGGGGCGATGACAGATACGCAGTATTTT	CASSPSAGAMTDTQYF
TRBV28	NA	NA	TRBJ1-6	TGTGCCGCCCCTGCAGGGCCCAATTCACCCCTCCACTTT	CAAPAGPNSPLHF
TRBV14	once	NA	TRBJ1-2	TGTGCCAGCAGCCGACAAACCCTTAACTATGGCTACACCTTC	CASSRQTLNYGYTF
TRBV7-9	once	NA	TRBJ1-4	TGTGCCAGCAGCTCACTAGGCTCAACTAATGAAAAACTGTTTTTT	CASSSLGSTNEKLFF
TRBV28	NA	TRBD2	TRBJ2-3	TGTGCCAGCAGCACAAGCGGGGGAGGGTTCACAGATACGCAGTATTTT	CASSTSGGGFTDTQYF
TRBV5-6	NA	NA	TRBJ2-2	TGTGCCAGCAGCTTGCTCAGGGCTCGCGCCGGGGAGCTGTTTTTT	CASSLLRARAGELFF
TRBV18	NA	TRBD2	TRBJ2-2	TGTGCCAGCTCACCGGGACTAGCGGGCGCCGGGGAGCTGTTTTTT	CASSPGLAGAGELFF
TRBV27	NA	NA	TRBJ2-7	TGTGCCAGCAGTCCAACCGGGACATCGACCTACGAGCAGTACTTC	CASSPTGTSTYEQYF
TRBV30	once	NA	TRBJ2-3	TGTGCCTGGAGTGGAGGTGGGGGGGCCACAGATACGCAGTATTTT	CAWSGGGGATDTQYF
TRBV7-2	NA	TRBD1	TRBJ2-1	TGTGCCAGCAGCAGGGACAGCCCCTACAATGAGCAGTTCTTC	CASSRDSPYNEQFF
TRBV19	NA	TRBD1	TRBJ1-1	TGTGCCAGTAGTAGAAGGACAGGAATGAACACTGAAGCTTTCTTT	CASSRRTGMNTEAFF